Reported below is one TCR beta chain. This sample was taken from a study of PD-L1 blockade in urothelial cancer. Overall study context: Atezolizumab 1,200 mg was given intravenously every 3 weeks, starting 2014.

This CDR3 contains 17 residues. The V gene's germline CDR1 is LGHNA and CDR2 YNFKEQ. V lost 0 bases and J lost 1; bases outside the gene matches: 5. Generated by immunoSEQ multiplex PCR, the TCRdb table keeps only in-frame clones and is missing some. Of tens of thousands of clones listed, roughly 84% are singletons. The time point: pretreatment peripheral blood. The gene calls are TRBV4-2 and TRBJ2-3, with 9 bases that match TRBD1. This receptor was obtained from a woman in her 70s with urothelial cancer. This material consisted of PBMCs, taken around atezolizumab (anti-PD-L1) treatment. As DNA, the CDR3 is TGTGCCAGCAGCCAAGATCTCGGGACAGGGCGCACAGATACGCAGTATTTT. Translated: CASSQDLGTGRTDTQYF.